These 31 T cell receptor beta chains were sequenced from one sample in a study of CD8+CD57+ T cells in acquired aplastic anemia (dated by TCRdb to the late 2010s). Data came from an Illumina HiSeq 2000. Profiling of TCR beta VDJ combinations and CDR3 sequences used genomic DNA as the template. Using fastp at Q25 and MiXCR, TCRdb reprocessed the public reads and kept productive beta chains. Entries are consolidated by CDR3 protein sequence, retaining the most common genes and DNA. This sample lists roughly 290,000 distinct CDR3 sequences; approximately 57% were detected once. The biggest ten clones account for under 1.5% of the sample. Expansion of CD8+CD57+ cells had been shown by flow cytometry in the patients chosen for sequencing. Input material: sorted CD4+, CD8+, or CD8+CD57+ T cells (not recorded which) from PBMCs. These receptors all come from a human donor with aplastic anemia.

A word on this clonotype: A much larger clone sits a single nucleotide away, making a read error possible. The gene calls are TRBV7-6 and TRBJ2-3, with 13 nucleotides matching TRBD2. The V segment lost 8 bases and the J segment 4 bases; nucleotides outside the gene matches: 6. The CDR3 consists of 15 residues. Germline V gene data show CDR1 as SGHVS and CDR2 as FNYEAQ. CDR3 protein: CASGQTSGGPDTQYF. The CDR3 DNA reads as TGTGCCAGCGGACAGACTAGCGGGGGGCCAGATACGCAGTATTTT.

This clonotype was seen a handful of times. The V and J genes are TRBV7-9 and TRBJ2-3; no clear D. CDR3 length: 12 amino acids. V dropped 1 base and J dropped 4 bases, with 3 bases sitting between them. Per germline, CDR1 SEHNR and CDR2 FQNEAQ (reference sequence). The CDR3 region is CASSLVSDTQYF. In nucleotides, the CDR3 is TGTGCCAGCAGCTTAGTCTCAGATACGCAGTATTTT.

The CDR3 DNA reads as TGCAGTGCTAGAGATGGAAGCGGGAAGACCCAGCAGTATTTT. Encoded protein: CSARDGSGKTQQYF. V is TRBV20-1 and J is TRBJ2-3, with 7 bases lining up with TRBD2. J was trimmed by 11 bases and V by 0 bases; bases with no gene match: 11. Germline V gene data show CDR1 as DFQATT and CDR2 as SNEGSKA (reference sequence). This CDR3 region has 14 residues.

This clonotype was seen many times. The chain is built from TRBV6-5 and TRBJ2-7; TRBD1 aligns across 10 bases. Germline loops: CDR1 MNHEY, CDR2 SVGAGI. V dropped 4 bases and J dropped 4; count of bases not matched to a gene: 4. The CDR3 runs 14 residues. The chain's CDR3 is CASSWDRGVYEQYF. CDR3 DNA sequence: TGTGCCAGCAGTTGGGACAGGGGTGTGTACGAGCAGTACTTC.

V usage is TRBV20-1 and J usage is TRBJ2-5, with TRBD1 matching over 8 bases. The J segment lost 4 bases and the V segment lost 0 bases, leaving 19 bases of the junction unmatched. The length of the CDR3 is 19 residues. Germline V lookup: CDR1 DFQATT, CDR2 SNEGSKA (reference sequence). The CDR3: CSARDTRQGSYTFRETQYF. The CDR3 DNA follows: TGCAGTGCTAGAGATACGAGACAGGGGTCGTACACGTTCAGAGAGACCCAGTACTTC.

This chain uses TRBV5-1 with TRBJ2-7, with 11 bases identical to TRBD2. The J segment lost 1 base and the V segment lost 9 bases, leaving 3 bases of the junction unmatched. Germline V CDR1 and CDR2: SGHRS, YFSETQ. The CDR3 runs to 13 residues. The CDR3 sequence: CATRLAGSYEQYF. The CDR3, as DNA: TGCGCCACCCGACTAGCGGGGTCCTACGAGCAGTACTTC. Full variable domain (remainder filled in from reference TRBV5-1 and TRBJ2-7): KAGVTQTPRYLIKTRGQQVTLSCSPISGHRSVSWYQQTPGQGLQFLFEYFSETQRNKGNFPGRFSGRQFSNSRSEMNVSTLELGDSALYLCATRLAGSYEQYFGPGTRLTVT.

This clonotype appeared a single time. The chain links TRBV20-1 to TRBJ2-1; a possible D gene is TRBD2 (6 bases). The CDR3 extends over 15 amino acids. V dropped 3 bases and J dropped 4 bases, with 16 bases sitting between them. Germline V CDR1 and CDR2: DFQATT, SNEGSKA (reference sequence). The CDR3 is CSASVRLGGYNEQFF. The CDR3 bases are TGCAGTGCTAGTGTTCGGCTAGGAGGGTACAATGAGCAGTTCTTC.

The rearrangement uses TRBV20-1 and TRBJ1-2, with D perhaps TRBD1 (5 bases). The CDR3 has 13 amino acids. CDR1 and CDR2 (germline): DFQATT, SNEGSKA (reference sequence). Trimming stripped 6 bases from V and 7 bases from J, with 18 bases between. The CDR3 reads CSATTGRFVGYTF. CDR3 nucleotides: TGCAGTGCAACAACGGGGCGCTTTGTTGGCTACACCTTC.

There are many counts of this clonotype. The V and J genes are TRBV3-1 and TRBJ1-2; 8 bases fit TRBD1. The V and J ends lost 1 base and 7 bases, in that order; junction bases with no gene match: 5. This CDR3 comprises 14 residues. Germline-derived CDR1 and CDR2 are LGHDT and YNNKEL (reference sequence). For the CDR3, the DNA is TGTGCCAGCAGCCAAGTCGGGACAGGAGGTGGCTACACCTTC. Its translation is CASSQVGTGGGYTF.

The genes are TRBV20-1 and TRBJ1-6, with D perhaps matching TRBD1 (5 bases). The CDR3 covers 14 residues. From germline, CDR1 is DFQATT and CDR2 SNEGSKA (reference sequence). Trimming took 6 bases from V and 5 from J, leaving 14 bases between them. The CDR3 loop reads CSAARGPNNSPLHF. The CDR3 coding sequence is TGCAGTGCGGCGCGGGGACCGAATAATTCACCCCTCCACTTT.

In its sample, this clonotype was seen a few times. The chain joins TRBV9 to TRBJ1-6; the D gene is possibly TRBD1 (5 bases). The V end lost 2 bases, the J end lost 7 bases, and 10 bases lay between the germline ends. Germline V gives CDR1 SGDLS, CDR2 YYNGEE. The CDR3 is 14 amino acids. CDR3 sequence: CASSVDSRNSPLHF. The CDR3 DNA reads as TGTGCCAGCAGCGTCGACAGCCGCAATTCACCCCTCCACTTT.

This clonotype has only a few counts. This chain links TRBV20-1 with TRBJ1-3; D ambiguous. Germline loops: CDR1 DFQATT, CDR2 SNEGSKA (reference sequence). Trimming removed 1 base at V and 2 bases at J, with 6 bases between. CDR3 size: 13 residues. The CDR3 nucleotides read TGCAGTGCTAGAGTAACAACTGGAAACACCATATATTTT. Residues: CSARVTTGNTIYF.

As concerns this clonotype: With a much larger clone just one base away, this may be a read error. CDR3 DNA sequence: TGTGCCAGCAGTGGCCGGGACAGGGGTGTGGCTGAAGCTTTCTTT. Translating it yields CASSGRDRGVAEAFF. The V call is TRBV6-1, the J call TRBJ1-1; TRBD1 matches at 10 bases. The V gene's germline CDR1 is MNHNS and CDR2 SASEGT. The trim removed 4 bases at V and 6 bases at J, leaving 8 bases unmatched. CDR3 length: 15 residues.

This clonotype has just a few counts. V usage is TRBV20-1 and J usage is TRBJ2-5; 7 bases agree with TRBD2. Germline CDR1 is DFQATT and CDR2 is SNEGSKA (reference sequence). V shed 5 bases and J 5 bases; nucleotides not matched to a gene: 11. The CDR3 contains 14 residues. The CDR3 protein is CSALTRGGAETQYF. As DNA, the CDR3 is TGCAGTGCTCTGACGCGGGGAGGGGCGGAGACCCAGTACTTC.

This clonotype showed up just once. This chain uses TRBV7-2 with TRBJ1-4; the match to TRBD1 covers 7 bases. The germline V gene encodes CDR1 SGHTA and CDR2 FQGNSA. The V gene end was trimmed by 8 bases and the J gene end by 8 bases; junction bases not matched to a gene: 14. The CDR3 spans 15 residues. The CDR3 sequence is CASAPLRQGGEKLFF. CDR3 DNA sequence: TGTGCCAGCGCCCCTCTCAGACAGGGTGGCGAAAAACTGTTTTTT.

This clonotype has at least ten counts. This chain links TRBV6-1 with TRBJ2-1; 14 positions agree with TRBD2. Germline values: CDR1 MNHNS, CDR2 SASEGT. V dropped 6 bases and J dropped 10; count of bases not matched to a gene: 8. The CDR3 runs 15 residues. The CDR3 DNA sequence: TGTGCCAGCAGACTGACTAGCGGGGGGGCCCGCGAGCAGTTCTTC. It translates to CASRLTSGGAREQFF.

In its sample, this clonotype was seen many times. This chain uses TRBV5-8 with TRBJ2-7; D unresolved. Trimming pared 4 bases from V and 6 bases from J, leaving 20 bases between. Germline CDR1 is SGHTS and CDR2 is YDEGEE. CDR3 length equals 15 residues. The CDR3 DNA reads as TGTGCCAGCAGCCCCGACAATTTAATGCCCTCCGAGCAGTACTTC. This codes for CASSPDNLMPSEQYF.

The chain joins TRBV29-1 to TRBJ1-1, with D unresolved. Per germline, CDR1 SQVTM and CDR2 ANQGSEA. The CDR3 loop spans 11 amino acids. The V gene lost 5 bases and the J gene lost 1 base, with 5 bases spanning the gap. Written as DNA, the CDR3 is TGCAGCGTTAGTCAGAACACTGAAGCTTTCTTT. The encoded protein is CSVSQNTEAFF.

As concerns this clonotype: Germline and junction disagree at one end, which may indicate a read error. This chain joins TRBV7-7 and TRBJ1-4; no definite D call. The CDR3 has 15 residues. The germline V gene encodes CDR1 SSHAT and CDR2 FNYEAQ (reference sequence). The CDR3 sequence is CASSLVYGSNEKLFF. For the CDR3, the DNA is TGTGCTAGCAGCTTAGTGTACGGCTCTAATGAAAAACTGTTTTTT. Looking up the rest from reference TRBV7-7 and TRBJ1-4 gives the full variable domain: GAGVSQSPRYKVTKRGQDVTLRCDPISSHATLYWYQQALGQGPEFLTYFNYEAQPDKSGLPSDRFSAERPEGSISTLTIQRTEQRDSAMYRCASSLVYGSNEKLFFGSGTQLSVL.

V and J are TRBV19 and TRBJ1-1; D not resolved. CDR1 is LNHDA and CDR2 is SQIVND in the germline V gene (reference sequence). CDR3 length: 12 amino acids. V lost 5 bases and J 6 bases, leaving 10 bases between the germline ends. The CDR3 DNA is TGTGCCAGTAGTCCGCGGTATGCTGAAGCTTTCTTT. It codes for CASSPRYAEAFF.

The rearrangement links TRBV25-1 to TRBJ1-2; D ambiguous. Germline-derived CDR1 and CDR2 are MGHDK and SYGVNS. The V end was cut by 2 bases, the J end by 8 bases, with 12 bases between. The CDR3 has 13 amino acids. CDR3: CASSEPGSRGYTF. DNA of the CDR3: TGTGCCAGCAGTGAACCGGGATCTAGAGGCTACACCTTC.

This clonotype occurred a few times. V gene TRBV7-2 combines with J gene TRBJ2-5; possibly TRBD1 for D (6 bases). CDR1 is SGHTA, CDR2 FQGNSA, per germline. V lost 5 bases, J lost 5 bases, and 24 bases lay in between. The CDR3 loop spans 17 amino acids. CDR3 sequence reads: CASSQFPRGRVGETQYF. The CDR3, as DNA: TGTGCCAGCAGCCAGTTCCCCAGGGGAAGGGTTGGGGAGACCCAGTACTTC. Filled out from reference TRBV7-2 and TRBJ2-5, the complete variable domain reads GAGVSQSPSNKVTEKGKDVELRCDPISGHTALYWYRQSLGQGLEFLIYFQGNSAPDKSGLPSDRFSAERTGGSVSTLTIQRTQQEDSAVYLCASSQFPRGRVGETQYFGPGTRLLVL.

This clonotype was found once. The conserved phenylalanine or tryptophan normally closing the CDR3 is absent here, so this likely arose from a read error. V and J are TRBV7-2 and TRBJ2-5, with a weak D call TRBD2 (6 bases). The V gene's germline CDR1 is SGHTA and CDR2 FQGNSA. CDR3 length: 16 residues. Trimming left V 6 bases short and J 0 bases short, with 17 bases between. The CDR3 loop is CASRGPGLPYQETQYL. The CDR3 DNA follows: TGTGCCAGCAGGGGTCCGGGACTGCCGTACCAAGAGACCCAGTACCTC.

The chain is built from TRBV10-3 and TRBJ2-1; TRBD2 aligns across 15 bases. Germline CDR1 reads ENHRY; CDR2 reads SYGVKD. V shed 4 bases and J 12 bases; nucleotides not matched to a gene: 1. The CDR3 is 13 residues long. In DNA, the CDR3 is TGTGCCATCAGTGGGGGACTAGCGGGAGGGCAGTTCTTC. Its translation: CAISGGLAGGQFF.

V usage is TRBV19 and J usage is TRBJ2-1, with a weak D call TRBD2 (5 bases). The germline CDR1 and CDR2 sequences are LNHDA and SQIVND (reference sequence). The CDR3 is 15 amino acids. Trimming shortened V by 5 bases and J by 0 bases, and 11 bases separated the two germline ends. The CDR3 DNA reads TGTGCCAGTAGTCGAGGGATGAGCTCCTACAATGAGCAGTTCTTC. Translation: CASSRGMSSYNEQFF.

This chain links TRBV2 with TRBJ2-2; D unclear. This CDR3 region has 14 residues. Germline V gene lookup returns CDR1 SNHLY and CDR2 FYNNEI. V lost 6 bases to trimming and J lost 3 bases, with 11 bases between them. DNA for the CDR3: TGTGCCAGCAGCGTAGCCCCCCACACCGGGGAGCTGTTTTTT. It yields the protein CASSVAPHTGELFF. Together with reference TRBV2 and TRBJ2-2, the CDR3 gives the full variable domain: EPEVTQTPSHQVTQMGQEVILRCVPISNHLYFYWYRQILGQKVEFLVSFYNNEISEKSEIFDDQFSVERPDGSNFTLKIRSTKLEDSAMYFCASSVAPHTGELFFGEGSRLTVL.

The chain recombines TRBV6-5 with TRBJ1-2, with a weak D call TRBD1 (6 bases). CDR3 length: 15 amino acids. The germline V and J ends were trimmed by 2 bases and 4 bases, with 14 bases remaining between them. Germline CDR1 reads MNHEY; CDR2 reads SVGAGI. The CDR3 DNA sequence: TGTGCCAGCAGTTACGGAAGGGGGGGGGGCTATGGCTACACCTTC. Residues: CASSYGRGGGYGYTF.

This clonotype was picked up many times. The V gene is TRBV20-1, the J gene TRBJ1-1; a possible D gene is TRBD1 (6 bases). CDR3 length equals 14 residues. Looked up from germline, CDR1 is DFQATT and CDR2 is SNEGSKA (reference sequence). V was trimmed by 0 bases and J by 6 bases, leaving 14 bases between them. CDR3 DNA sequence: TGCAGTGCTAGAGAAGGGGGGCGAGGGTCTGAAGCTTTCTTT. This gives the protein CSAREGGRGSEAFF.

With respect to this clonotype: One end of the junction is discordant with germline, which a read error may explain. The J gene is TRBJ1-1, the V gene TRBV6-6; 7 bases match TRBD1. The CDR3 is 15 residues long. CDR1 and CDR2 from the germline V gene are MNHNY and SVGAGI (reference sequence). Here the CDR3 DNA reads TGTGCCAGCAGTCACTCCGGGACAGTGAACACTGAAGCTTTCTTT. Translation: CASSHSGTVNTEAFF.

V and J are TRBV7-2 and TRBJ2-3, with D tentatively TRBD1 or TRBD2 (7 bases each). Per the germline V gene, CDR1 is SGHTA and CDR2 is FQGNSA. This CDR3 has 11 residues. V lost 3 bases and J lost 14, with 12 bases in between. CDR3 DNA: TGTGCCAGCAGCTTTCAGGGGGGGTGGTATTTT. Translation gives CASSFQGGWYF. Full variable domain (remainder filled in from reference TRBV7-2 and TRBJ2-3): GAGVSQSPSNKVTEKGKDVELRCDPISGHTALYWYRQSLGQGLEFLIYFQGNSAPDKSGLPSDRFSAERTGGSVSTLTIQRTQQEDSAVYLCASSFQGGWYFGPGTRLTVL.

V usage is TRBV10-3 and J usage is TRBJ2-7; D gene unclear. V lost 0 bases and J 5 bases, leaving 11 bases between the germline ends. CDR1 and CDR2 from the germline V gene are ENHRY and SYGVKD. The CDR3 is 14 residues long. The CDR3 sequence: CAISESLEVDEQYF. The DNA of the CDR3 is TGTGCCATCAGTGAGTCTCTAGAAGTGGACGAGCAGTACTTC.